The present T cell receptor beta chain was sequenced within a study of blood T cells in healthy people across ages. Study-level results: Leaving the PBMCs unsorted stopped any conclusive comparison of naive versus antigen-experienced cells.

A second roughly 6 to 12 cycle PCR used barcoded and J-beta primers. TCRdb re-analysed the 5' RACE reads in MiXCR, keeping a single row per CDR3 protein. The sample yields hundreds of thousands of distinct CDR3 sequences, 29% seen once. In its sample, this clonotype was seen many times. As yet, its antigen is unknown. Sequencing was done on a sample of blood. The source of this sequence is a woman older than 75 in good health.

Written as DNA, the CDR3 is TGTGCCAGCAGCCCCCTCAGGGGGTGGGGAGACGAGCAGTACTTC. This translates into CASSPLRGWGDEQYF. The V and J genes are TRBV7-9 and TRBJ2-7; TRBD1 matches at 7 bases. Per germline, CDR1 SEHNR and CDR2 FQNEAQ (reference sequence). V lost 5 bases, J lost 5 bases, and 12 bases stayed unmatched. The CDR3 extends over 15 amino acids.